The rows below give T cell receptor beta chains drawn from one sample of a study of cytomegalovirus exposure and HLA in healthy donors. Using immunoSEQ multiplex PCR, the repertoire was profiled, and TCRdb retains in-frame clones only, with some absent. The table for this sample gives around 100,000 clones. The sequenced sample consisted of PBMCs. Receptors originate from a woman aged 30 to 39 in good health and CMV-seronegative. The CDR3 runs from the conserved cysteine through the conserved F or W. A D gene is named only where the DNA matches it firmly.

j_call: TRBJ1-5; d_call: TRBD1; v_call: TRBV28; cdr3_aa: CASGGGYQPQHF; cdr3_nt: TGTGCCAGCGGAGGGGGCTATCAGCCCCAGCATTTT
j_call: TRBJ1-2; d_call: -; v_call: TRBV28; cdr3_aa: CASEPPGRSGYTF; cdr3_nt: TGTGCCAGCGAGCCTCCCGGGAGATCTGGCTACACCTTC
j_call: TRBJ2-3; d_call: TRBD1; v_call: TRBV15; cdr3_aa: CASRPGIETGAPTDTQYF; cdr3_nt: TGTGCCTCGCGCCCGGGTATAGAAACAGGGGCCCCCACAGATACGCAGTATTTT
j_call: TRBJ1-4; d_call: TRBD1; v_call: TRBV4-1; cdr3_aa: CASSQPRDRGAANEKLFF; cdr3_nt: TGCGCCAGCAGCCAACCCCGGGACAGGGGGGCGGCTAATGAAAAACTGTTTTTT
j_call: TRBJ1-4; d_call: TRBD1; v_call: TRBV30; cdr3_aa: CAWSKGAGEKLFF; cdr3_nt: TGTGCCTGGAGTAAGGGGGCTGGTGAAAAACTGTTTTTT
j_call: TRBJ1-3; d_call: TRBD1; v_call: TRBV29-1; cdr3_aa: CSVAQGVGSSGNTIYF; cdr3_nt: TGCAGCGTCGCTCAGGGGGTTGGGAGCTCTGGAAACACCATATATTTT
j_call: TRBJ2-7; d_call: TRBD2; v_call: TRBV7-2; cdr3_aa: CASSLEIAGVNEQYF; cdr3_nt: TGTGCCAGCAGCTTAGAGATAGCGGGAGTTAACGAGCAGTACTTC
j_call: TRBJ1-6; d_call: TRBD1; v_call: TRBV6-5; cdr3_aa: CASRGTGYGNSPLHF; cdr3_nt: TGTGCCAGCAGGGGGACAGGGTACGGGAATTCACCCCTCCACTTT
j_call: TRBJ2-7; d_call: TRBD2; v_call: TRBV18; cdr3_aa: CASSPRLAGDEQYF; cdr3_nt: TGTGCCAGCTCACCGAGACTAGCGGGAGACGAGCAGTACTTC
j_call: TRBJ1-2; d_call: -; v_call: TRBV27; cdr3_aa: CASSLRGDYGYTF; cdr3_nt: TGTGCCAGCAGTTTAAGGGGTGACTATGGCTACACCTTC
j_call: TRBJ2-2; d_call: -; v_call: TRBV19; cdr3_aa: CASHPGGLPPGELFF; cdr3_nt: TGTGCCAGTCATCCGGGGGGCCTCCCACCCGGGGAGCTGTTTTTT
j_call: TRBJ2-7; d_call: -; v_call: TRBV7-2; cdr3_aa: CASSLVRTVGEQYF; cdr3_nt: TGTGCCAGCAGCTTAGTCCGTACAGTAGGCGAGCAGTACTTC
j_call: TRBJ1-1; d_call: -; v_call: TRBV10-2; cdr3_aa: CASGTGGVGSEAFF; cdr3_nt: TGCGCCAGCGGTACGGGGGGGGTTGGCTCTGAAGCTTTCTTT
j_call: TRBJ2-2; d_call: -; v_call: TRBV27; cdr3_aa: CASSHRGSGELFF; cdr3_nt: TGTGCCAGCAGCCACCGGGGGTCCGGGGAGCTGTTTTTT
j_call: TRBJ1-4; d_call: TRBD1; v_call: TRBV6-1; cdr3_aa: CASSGQGPGTNEKLFF; cdr3_nt: TGTGCCAGCAGTGGACAGGGGCCAGGGACTAATGAAAAACTGTTTTTT
j_call: TRBJ1-1; d_call: -; v_call: TRBV11-2; cdr3_aa: CASSQGLLNTEAFF; cdr3_nt: TGTGCCAGCAGCCAGGGGCTATTGAACACTGAAGCTTTCTTT
j_call: TRBJ2-1; d_call: -; v_call: TRBV5-1; cdr3_aa: CASSFASGDSSYNEQFF; cdr3_nt: TGCGCCAGCAGCTTTGCGTCGGGGGACAGCTCCTACAATGAGCAGTTCTTC
j_call: TRBJ2-7; d_call: -; v_call: TRBV5-6; cdr3_aa: CASSLAGYYYEQYF; cdr3_nt: TGTGCCAGCAGCTTGGCAGGGTACTACTACGAGCAGTACTTC
j_call: TRBJ1-2; d_call: TRBD1; v_call: TRBV6-1; cdr3_aa: CASSDDRVLDYGYTF; cdr3_nt: TGTGCCAGCAGTGACGACAGGGTCTTAGACTATGGCTACACCTTC
j_call: TRBJ2-4; d_call: -; v_call: TRBV5-6; cdr3_aa: CASSLKDRYIQYF; cdr3_nt: TGTGCCAGCAGCTTGAAGGACAGATACATTCAGTACTTC
j_call: TRBJ2-7; d_call: -; v_call: TRBV18; cdr3_aa: CASSPPLGGRAYEQYF; cdr3_nt: TGTGCCAGCTCACCTCCACTAGGGGGGAGGGCCTACGAGCAGTACTTC
j_call: TRBJ2-7; d_call: TRBD2; v_call: TRBV30; cdr3_aa: CAWSVGLAGPYEQYF; cdr3_nt: TGTGCCTGGAGTGTAGGGCTAGCGGGGCCCTACGAGCAGTACTTC
j_call: TRBJ1-2; d_call: TRBD1; v_call: TRBV29-1; cdr3_aa: CSAEDRGTGNGYTF; cdr3_nt: TGCAGCGCTGAAGATCGGGGGACAGGGAATGGCTACACCTTC
j_call: TRBJ2-3; d_call: TRBD2; v_call: TRBV7-9; cdr3_aa: CASSFPGTSGENTDTQYF; cdr3_nt: TGTGCCAGCAGCTTTCCCGGGACTAGCGGGGAAAACACAGATACGCAGTATTTT
j_call: TRBJ1-2; d_call: TRBD1; v_call: TRBV28; cdr3_aa: CASISRTGDGYTF; cdr3_nt: TGTGCCAGCATCTCGCGGACAGGAGATGGCTACACCTTC
j_call: TRBJ2-7; d_call: TRBD2; v_call: TRBV6-6; cdr3_aa: CASRTIRGGLEQYF; cdr3_nt: TGTGCCAGCAGAACCATTCGGGGGGGCCTCGAGCAGTACTTC
j_call: TRBJ2-2; d_call: -; v_call: TRBV7-3; cdr3_aa: CASSLSRTNTGELFF; cdr3_nt: TGTGCCAGCAGCTTAAGCAGGACGAACACCGGGGAGCTGTTTTTT
j_call: TRBJ2-2; d_call: TRBD1; v_call: TRBV7-6; cdr3_aa: CASSLNAGGVSGELFF; cdr3_nt: TGTGCCAGCAGCTTGAACGCAGGGGGCGTCTCCGGGGAGCTGTTTTTT
j_call: TRBJ1-4; d_call: -; v_call: TRBV5-1; cdr3_aa: CASSLTGLVRTNEKLFF; cdr3_nt: TGCGCCAGCAGCTTGACAGGGTTAGTCCGAACTAATGAAAAACTGTTTTTT
j_call: TRBJ2-5; d_call: TRBD2; v_call: TRBV5-1; cdr3_aa: CASSGTSSSETQYF; cdr3_nt: TGCGCCAGCAGCGGGACTAGCTCATCGGAGACCCAGTACTTC
j_call: TRBJ2-1; d_call: TRBD2; v_call: TRBV25-1; cdr3_aa: CASGLAGPYNEQFF; cdr3_nt: TGTGCCAGCGGACTAGCGGGGCCCTACAATGAGCAGTTCTTC
j_call: TRBJ2-7; d_call: TRBD2; v_call: TRBV7-3; cdr3_aa: CASSTGLVGEQYF; cdr3_nt: TGTGCCAGCAGCACTGGACTAGTAGGCGAGCAGTACTTC
j_call: TRBJ2-1; d_call: -; v_call: TRBV14; cdr3_aa: CASSQTRGYNEQFF; cdr3_nt: TGTGCCAGCAGCCAGACTAGAGGCTACAATGAGCAGTTCTTC
j_call: TRBJ2-1; d_call: TRBD2; v_call: TRBV5-4; cdr3_aa: CASSKGLAVEQFF; cdr3_nt: TGTGCCAGCAGCAAGGGACTAGCGGTTGAGCAGTTCTTC
j_call: TRBJ1-4; d_call: -; v_call: TRBV6-5; cdr3_aa: CASSKFFGEKLFF; cdr3_nt: TGTGCCAGCAGCAAGTTTTTCGGTGAAAAACTGTTTTTT
j_call: TRBJ2-5; d_call: TRBD1; v_call: TRBV6-1; cdr3_aa: CASSEGDRVVETQYF; cdr3_nt: TGTGCCAGCAGTGAAGGGGACAGGGTAGTTGAGACCCAGTACTTC
j_call: TRBJ1-2; d_call: -; v_call: TRBV30; cdr3_aa: CAWSPGGGYTF; cdr3_nt: TGTGCCTGGAGTCCCGGGGGAGGCTACACCTTC
j_call: TRBJ2-3; d_call: TRBD2; v_call: TRBV11-2; cdr3_aa: CASSFLAGATDTQYF; cdr3_nt: TGTGCCAGCAGCTTCCTAGCGGGAGCCACAGATACGCAGTATTTT
j_call: TRBJ2-3; d_call: TRBD1; v_call: TRBV4-1; cdr3_aa: CASSLRQGGLTDTQYF; cdr3_nt: TGCGCCAGCAGCCTCCGACAGGGGGGACTCACAGATACGCAGTATTTT
j_call: TRBJ1-1; d_call: -; v_call: TRBV4-2; cdr3_aa: CASSRLTDTEAFF; cdr3_nt: TGTGCCAGCAGCCGATTAACAGACACTGAAGCTTTCTTT
j_call: TRBJ1-3; d_call: -; v_call: TRBV29-1; cdr3_aa: CSVVPQGGDTIYF; cdr3_nt: TGCAGCGTTGTCCCCCAGGGAGGGGACACCATATATTTT
j_call: TRBJ1-5; d_call: -; v_call: TRBV30; cdr3_aa: CAWSQGWAGVSQPQHF; cdr3_nt: TGTGCCTGGAGTCAAGGGTGGGCGGGCGTTAGTCAGCCCCAGCATTTT
j_call: TRBJ2-7; d_call: TRBD2; v_call: TRBV15; cdr3_aa: CATSRAPAGRYEQYF; cdr3_nt: TGTGCCACCAGCAGAGCGCCAGCGGGGAGGTACGAGCAGTACTTC
j_call: TRBJ2-1; d_call: -; v_call: TRBV15; cdr3_aa: CATSRGRDNEQFF; cdr3_nt: TGTGCCACCAGCAGAGGAAGAGACAATGAGCAGTTCTTC
j_call: TRBJ2-1; d_call: TRBD2; v_call: TRBV6-4; cdr3_aa: CASSEGTSFNEQFF; cdr3_nt: TGTGCCAGCAGTGAGGGGACTAGCTTCAATGAGCAGTTCTTC
j_call: TRBJ1-2; d_call: -; v_call: TRBV6-5; cdr3_aa: CASSYRGATYGYTF; cdr3_nt: TGTGCCAGCAGTTACCGGGGGGCGACCTATGGCTACACCTTC
j_call: TRBJ2-1; d_call: -; v_call: TRBV7-8; cdr3_aa: CASSLVNYNEQFF; cdr3_nt: TGTGCCAGCAGCTTAGTTAATTACAATGAGCAGTTCTTC
j_call: TRBJ1-5; d_call: -; v_call: TRBV18; cdr3_aa: CASSPDDKNSNQPQHF; cdr3_nt: TGTGCCAGCTCACCAGACGACAAAAATAGCAATCAGCCCCAGCATTTT
j_call: TRBJ2-2; d_call: -; v_call: TRBV5-1; cdr3_aa: CASSPVRVTGELFF; cdr3_nt: TGCGCCAGCAGCCCGGTTCGGGTTACCGGGGAGCTGTTTTTT
j_call: TRBJ1-2; d_call: TRBD1; v_call: TRBV29-1; cdr3_aa: CSAGGTASNYGYTF; cdr3_nt: TGCAGCGCCGGCGGGACAGCCTCTAACTATGGCTACACCTTC
j_call: TRBJ2-1; d_call: TRBD2; v_call: TRBV15; cdr3_aa: CATSRAGLAYNEQFF; cdr3_nt: TGTGCCACCAGCAGAGCGGGACTAGCGTACAATGAGCAGTTCTTC
j_call: TRBJ1-1; d_call: TRBD1; v_call: TRBV5-1; cdr3_aa: CASSLNRGRGTEAFF; cdr3_nt: TGCGCCAGCAGCTTAAACAGGGGGCGCGGTACTGAAGCTTTCTTT
j_call: TRBJ2-1; d_call: TRBD2; v_call: TRBV14; cdr3_aa: CASSRRGSGGANEQFF; cdr3_nt: TGTGCCAGCAGCCGCCGAGGGAGCGGGGGGGCAAATGAGCAGTTCTTC